These T cell receptor beta chains were read from a single sample in a study of blood T cell repertoires in COVID-19. Profiling relied on immunoSEQ multiplex PCR, and the TCRdb table lists in-frame clones only, not all of them. The sample yields under 250,000 clones, 84% seen once. Sample: peripheral blood. These receptors were taken from a man aged 45-60 years with acute or convalescent COVID-19. CDR3s include the opening cysteine and the closing phenylalanine or tryptophan.

V	J	CDR3
TRBV6-5	TRBJ1-5	CASRIDRGGHQPQHF
TRBV6-5	TRBJ1-4	CASTTGGNEKLFF
TRBV9	TRBJ1-5	CASSGDSSNQPQHF
TRBV27	TRBJ1-2	CASSPQSITNYGYTF
TRBV9	TRBJ2-7	CASSDSTSGSTYEQYF
TRBV5-1	TRBJ2-7	CASSLEGLGTGEQYF
TRBV5-1	TRBJ1-1	CASSLGGVVGTEAFF
TRBV6-5	TRBJ1-2	CASRLEKGSSGYTF
TRBV10-1	TRBJ2-1	CASSGGSAYNEQFF
TRBV23-1	TRBJ1-2	CASSQSHARDRGNYGYTF
TRBV15	TRBJ1-5	CATSRSTTGYSNQPQHF
TRBV5-1	TRBJ1-1	CASSWGQGEAFF
TRBV3-1/TRBV3-2	TRBJ2-5	CASSLTGVRETQYF
TRBV10-3	TRBJ2-2	CASKGAGSNTGELFF
TRBV12-3/TRBV12-4	TRBJ1-5	CASQTGNQPQHF
TRBV3-1/TRBV3-2	TRBJ1-5	CASSQAGGGGNQPQHF
TRBV7-8	TRBJ1-6	CASTKSSTGLTRASYNSPLHF
TRBV6-5	TRBJ2-1	CASTLAESYNEQFF
TRBV30	TRBJ2-5	CAWSVLYGTVGEETQYF
TRBV19	TRBJ1-2	CASSKGTGSNYGYTF
TRBV7-8	TRBJ2-7	CASSSHSRPDGTYEQYF
TRBV4-2	TRBJ1-4	CASSPNRQGNEKLFF
TRBV3-1/TRBV3-2	TRBJ1-1	CAFPQGLYNQGRIGVAFF
TRBV30	TRBJ2-4	CAWSLSLAKNIQYF
TRBV5-1	TRBJ2-1	CASSLANRVSYNEQFF
TRBV13	TRBJ1-2	CASSRAPYGYTF
TRBV6-6	TRBJ1-3	CASSYLSGNSGNTIYF
TRBV4-1	TRBJ2-7	CASSQSPLAGYEQYF
TRBV28	TRBJ2-7	CASTYGDYEQYF
TRBV12-3/TRBV12-4	TRBJ2-3	CASSFVDTQYF
TRBV6-2/TRBV6-3	TRBJ1-1	CASSQQGPEAFF
TRBV7-8	TRBJ1-2	CASSPLGEGENYGYTF
TRBV14	TRBJ2-1	CASSQGGYNEQFF
TRBV5-6	TRBJ1-2	CASSPQGDGYTF
TRBV6-2/TRBV6-3	TRBJ1-1	CASSPGASEAFF
TRBV7-9	TRBJ2-3	CASGAVDTQYF
TRBV5-1	TRBJ2-7	CASSLGTGTGFEQYF
TRBV20-1	TRBJ1-5	CSASLGGNQPQHF
TRBV5-5	TRBJ2-5	CASSLGGAQETQYF